Each of the 17 T cell receptor beta chains below was sequenced from the same sample in a study of blood T cell repertoires in COVID-19. Clones were read by immunoSEQ multiplex PCR, and TCRdb kept only the in-frame ones, dropping some. Of a few hundred thousand clones listed, around 90% are singletons. Sequences were obtained from peripheral blood. These TCRs come from a man between 18 and 29 years old who had recovered from COVID-19.

The chain links TRBV20-1 to TRBJ2-7; TRBD2 matches 8 bases. The CDR3 is made up of 11 amino acids. Unmatched junction bases numbered 5, after V lost 6 bases and J lost 7 bases. Germline V gene sequence: CDR1 DFQATT, CDR2 SNEGSKA (reference sequence). In DNA, the CDR3 is TGCAGTGCGCTAGCGGGCGGGGAGCAGTACTTC. Translated: CSALAGGEQYF.

The chain carries TRBV5-7 and TRBJ2-2; TRBD1 agrees at 8 bases. TRBV5-7 is placed among ORFs of uncertain function. J was trimmed by 6 bases and V by 0 bases; bases with no gene match: 16. The length of the CDR3 is 19 residues. The CDR3 region is CASSLVRGPKWVMAGELFF. DNA of the CDR3: TGTGCCAGCAGCTTGGTCAGGGGGCCAAAGTGGGTTATGGCCGGGGAGCTGTTTTTT.

The chain carries TRBV11-2 and TRBJ1-2; no firm D call. The ends were cut back, 1 base at V and 4 bases at J, with 7 bases in the middle. CDR3 length equals 13 residues. CDR1 is SGHAT and CDR2 is FQNNGV in the germline V gene. DNA for the CDR3: TGTGCCAGCAGCTTAGGACACTTCTATGGCTACACCTTC. Translation gives CASSLGHFYGYTF.

Written as DNA, the CDR3 is TGCGCCAGCAGCTTGGGAGATCAGGCGTACGAGCAGTACTTC. Amino acid sequence: CASSLGDQAYEQYF. The chain employs TRBV5-1 and TRBJ2-7, with no clear D. The length of the CDR3 is 14 residues. Germline-derived CDR1 and CDR2 are SGHRS and YFSETQ. V was cut by 0 bases and J by 4 bases, with 11 bases left in between. Drawing the rest from reference TRBV5-1 and TRBJ2-7, the complete variable domain is KAGVTQTPRYLIKTRGQQVTLSCSPISGHRSVSWYQQTPGQGLQFLFEYFSETQRNKGNFPGRFSGRQFSNSRSEMNVSTLELGDSALYLCASSLGDQAYEQYFGPGTRLTVT.

This chain joins TRBV6-2 or TRBV6-3 and TRBJ1-5, with TRBD1 matching over 9 bases. Trimming at V came to 5 bases and at J to 6 bases, leaving 5 bases not matched to a gene. This CDR3 has 14 residues. The germline CDR1 and CDR2 sequences are MNHEY and SVGEGT. The CDR3 DNA is TGTGCCAGCAGTAGTCGACAGGGGGTTCAGCCCCAGCATTTT. It is translated as CASSSRQGVQPQHF.

The V call is TRBV3-1 (or the pseudogene TRBV3-2), the J call TRBJ2-7; 10 positions agree with TRBD1. V trimming: 3 bases; J trimming: 2 bases; junction bases outside the gene matches: 4. Germline assignment: CDR1 LGHDT and CDR2 YNNKEL (reference sequence). The CDR3 is 15 amino acids. CDR3 nucleotide sequence: TGTGCCAGCAGCCAGCGGGGACAGGGGACCTACGAGCAGTACTTC. Translating it yields CASSQRGQGTYEQYF.

With regard to this clone: Its ends do not fully match the called genes, so a read error is possible. This sequence joins TRBV7-7 and TRBJ1-1; 9 bases line up with TRBD1. This CDR3 region has 15 residues. Germline CDR1 and CDR2: SSHAT and FNYEAQ (reference sequence). As DNA, the CDR3 is TGTGCTAGCAGCTTAGGGGGGGACAGGGTGGCTGAAGCTTTCTTT. It specifies CASSLGGDRVAEAFF.

The chain uses TRBV3-1 (or the pseudogene TRBV3-2) and TRBJ1-1, with a possible D match to TRBD1 (6 bases). V gave up 0 bases and J gave up 4 bases, with 15 bases separating them. Germline lookup yields CDR1 LGHDT and CDR2 YNNKEL (reference sequence). The CDR3 has 16 amino acids. In DNA form, the CDR3 reads TGTGCCAGCAGCCAAGACACAGGGCGGTCAACCACTGAAGCTTTCTTT. It codes for CASSQDTGRSTTEAFF.

V gene TRBV9 combines with J gene TRBJ1-2; D is ambiguous. The CDR3 is made up of 14 amino acids. V was clipped by 3 bases and J by 3 bases, with 12 bases between them. Germline assignment: CDR1 SGDLS and CDR2 YYNGEE. The CDR3 sequence: CASSGGQFDYGYTF. CDR3 nucleotides: TGTGCCAGCAGCGGAGGTCAGTTCGACTATGGCTACACCTTC.

This chain joins TRBV3-1 (or the pseudogene TRBV3-2) and TRBJ1-1, with 7 bases aligning to TRBD1. This CDR3 has 14 residues. V dropped 7 bases and J dropped 3; count of bases not matched to a gene: 8. Per germline, CDR1 LGHDT and CDR2 YNNKEL (reference sequence). The CDR3 sequence: CASTREGGYTEAFF. CDR3 bases: TGTGCCAGCACCCGGGAAGGGGGCTACACTGAAGCTTTCTTT.

The chain has TRBV6-2 or TRBV6-3 and TRBJ2-7; 9 nucleotides line up with TRBD1. Per germline, CDR1 MNHEY and CDR2 SVGEGT. Trimming took 4 bases from V and 2 from J; bases not matched to a gene: 0. The CDR3 loop spans 13 amino acids. The CDR3 bases are TGTGCCAGCAGTTGGGACAGGGCCTACGAGCAGTACTTC. It translates to CASSWDRAYEQYF.

Regarding this clone: The junction shows a germline mismatch at one end, possibly a read error. The V gene is TRBV7-7, the J gene TRBJ1-6; a possible D gene is TRBD1 (5 bases). The CDR3 contains 20 residues. Germline CDR1 SSHAT, CDR2 FNYEAQ (reference sequence). The CDR3 nucleotides read TGTGCTAGCAGCTCCCTATTACCCCGACAGTGGAGCTCCTATAATTCACCCCTCCACTTT. Residues: CASSSLLPRQWSSYNSPLHF.

A few counts support this clone. The chain couples TRBV18 to TRBJ2-7, with TRBD1 matching 9 bases. The CDR3 is made up of 13 amino acids. Germline V gene lookup returns CDR1 KGHSH and CDR2 LQKENI. V was pared by 3 bases and J by 7 bases, with 4 bases of the junction left unmatched. CDR3 DNA sequence: TGTGCCAGCTCACCGGGACAGGGAGGAGAGCAGTACTTC. This translates into CASSPGQGGEQYF.

The V and J genes are TRBV7-2 and TRBJ2-7; D gene uncertain. The V and J ends lost 5 bases and 2 bases respectively, with 16 bases between them. Germline CDR1 and CDR2: SGHTA and FQGNSA. The CDR3 is made up of 15 amino acids. The CDR3 protein is CASSPALLDPYEQYF. For the CDR3, the DNA is TGTGCCAGCAGCCCCGCTTTATTAGATCCCTACGAGCAGTACTTC.

The V gene is TRBV6-5, the J gene TRBJ2-7; a possible D gene is TRBD1 (6 bases). V was clipped by 5 bases and J by 3 bases, with 11 bases between them. The CDR3 contains 13 residues. Germline V gene data show CDR1 as MNHEY and CDR2 as SVGAGI. The CDR3 DNA follows: TGTGCCAGCAGTCGGGGACACTTCTACGAGCAGTACTTC. Its protein is CASSRGHFYEQYF.

This chain joins TRBV19 and TRBJ1-1; the match to TRBD1 covers 9 bases. CDR1 is LNHDA, CDR2 SQIVND, per germline (reference sequence). J gave up 4 bases and V 5 bases, and 14 bases lay outside the gene matches. The CDR3 totals 17 residues. The CDR3, as DNA: TGTGCCAGTAGTTCAAGCCGACGGACAGGGGACGGCACTGAAGCTTTCTTT. As protein: CASSSSRRTGDGTEAFF.

The V and J genes are TRBV6-6 and TRBJ2-1; possibly TRBD2 for D (5 bases). The CDR3 spans 12 residues. Germline CDR1 reads MNHNY; CDR2 reads SVGAGI (reference sequence). The V and J ends lost 2 bases and 7 bases respectively, with 6 bases between them. CDR3 nucleotide sequence: TGTGCCAGCAGTTACACGGGGAATGAGCAGTTCTTC. Protein sequence: CASSYTGNEQFF.